The source of this T cell receptor beta chain is a study of T cells in Graves' hyperthyroidism and ophthalmopathy. This CDR3 has 14 residues. CDR1 SEHNR and CDR2 FQNEAQ come from the germline V gene (reference sequence). Trimming cost V 2 bases and J 8 bases; bases outside gene matches: 1. There were TCR beta CDR3 regions amplified from RNA transcripts. During a first-round RT-PCR of the TCR CDR3, the HTBI primer set was used. TCRdb ran MiXCR on the multiplex PCR reads and lists one entry per CDR3 protein. The sample holds roughly 500,000 distinct CDR3 sequences, more than 45% seen once. This receptor was taken from an adult woman with Graves' disease, either hyperthyroidism or ophthalmopathy (not recorded which). V gene TRBV7-9 combines with J gene TRBJ2-1; 12 bases match TRBD2. Input material: peripheral blood or thyroid tissue (not recorded which). Written as DNA, the CDR3 is TGTGCCAGCAGCTTACTAGCGGGAGGGTATGAGCAGTTCTTC. This encodes CASSLLAGGYEQFF.